These 5 T cell receptor beta chains were sequenced from one sample in a study of tumor and adjacent non-tumor tissue in lung cancer. TCRbeta libraries were built with three rounds of nested PCR, modified from ARM-PCR. TCRdb fed the multiplex PCR reads into MiXCR, producing one record per CDR3 protein. Of more than 90,000 distinct CDR3 sequences listed, around 71% are singletons. RNA was extracted from bulk tissue without any cell sorting. Specimen: lung tumor tissue. These receptors all stem from a man in his 60s with non-small cell lung cancer.

Worth noting for this clonotype: Relative to the germline gene, one junction end is altered; a read error may explain this. The chain uses TRBV5-5 and TRBJ2-7; D is unresolved. The germline gives CDR1 SGHKS, CDR2 YYEKEE (reference sequence). The CDR3 is made up of 14 amino acids. In nucleotides, the CDR3 is TGTGTCAGCAGCTTGGTTCCTTCTTTCTACGATCAATACTTC. Its protein is CVSSLVPSFYDQYF.

Comment on this clonotype: Sequence at one end of the junction differs from germline and may be a read error. The chain is built from TRBV5-5 and TRBJ2-1; D gene ambiguous. The CDR3 runs 15 residues. Germline V gene lookup returns CDR1 SGHKS and CDR2 YYEKEE (reference sequence). The CDR3 DNA reads as TGTGCCATCAGCGTTGGTGGCGTAGGACACAATGAGCAGTTCTTC. Its protein is CAISVGGVGHNEQFF.

With respect to this clonotype: Since a much larger clone is just one base distant, this may be a read error. The chain carries TRBV7-9 and TRBJ2-7, with TRBD2 matching over 10 bases. CDR3 length: 15 residues. The germline V gene encodes CDR1 SEHNR and CDR2 FQNEAQ (reference sequence). V dropped 7 bases and J dropped 3; count of bases not matched to a gene: 9. DNA of the CDR3: TGTGCCAGCAACTCCTCCGGGACTAGCGTCTACGAGCAGTACTTC. This sequence encodes CASNSSGTSVYEQYF.

As regards this clonotype: Mismatch with germline at one junction end may stem from a read error. V usage is TRBV5-8 and J usage is TRBJ2-3; 7 bases fit TRBD1. The length of the CDR3 is 16 residues. CDR1 is SGHTS, CDR2 YDEGEE, per germline. The CDR3 region has the DNA TGTGCCAGCAGAATGACTGGACGGGACAGCACAGATACGCAGTACTTT. Translation: CASRMTGRDSTDTQYF.

As concerns this clonotype: A much more abundant neighbour one base away suggests this may be a read error. This chain connects TRBV2 to TRBJ2-1; TRBD2 aligns across 15 bases. CDR1 and CDR2 (germline): SNHLY, FYNNEI. The CDR3 loop spans 15 amino acids. CDR3 nucleotide sequence: TGTACCAGCAGCGGGACTAGCGGGGGGTACAATGAGCAGTTCTTC. It yields the protein CTSSGTSGGYNEQFF. Combining the CDR3 with reference TRBV2 and TRBJ2-1 gives the whole variable domain EPEVTQTPSHQVTQMGQEVILRCVPISNHLYFYWYRQILGQKVEFLVSFYNNEISEKSEIFDDQFSVERPDGSNFTLKIRSTKLEDSAMYFCTSSGTSGGYNEQFFGPGTRLTVL.